The next 5 T cell receptor beta chains were all read from a single sample in a study of blood T cell repertoires in COVID-19. Assay used: immunoSEQ multiplex PCR; TCRdb lists only in-frame clones, some missing. The sample shows about 350,000 clones, about 92% of them seen only once. Sequenced sample: peripheral blood. These receptor sequences come from a woman aged 60 to 75 with COVID-19, enrolled during active disease.

The V and J genes are TRBV6-5 and TRBJ1-4, with unresolved D. Trimming took off 5 bases at V and 5 bases at J, with 15 bases between the two ends. Germline values: CDR1 MNHEY, CDR2 SVGAGI. The CDR3 consists of 15 residues. CDR3 nucleotide sequence: TGTGCCAGCAGTCGAGACGCTGACTTAAATGAAAAACTGTTTTTT. This sequence encodes CASSRDADLNEKLFF.

This clone came up a few times. The J gene is TRBJ1-4, the V gene TRBV5-8; D is unresolved. Germline V gives CDR1 SGHTS, CDR2 YDEGEE. CDR3 size: 12 residues. Trimming removed 0 bases at V and 12 bases at J, with 9 bases between. CDR3 sequence reads: CASSLGLGELFF. The CDR3, as DNA: TGTGCCAGCAGCTTGGGGCTAGGCGAACTGTTTTTT.

This clone was seen only once. The V and J genes are TRBV3-1 (or the pseudogene TRBV3-2) and TRBJ2-3; D remains unclear. The CDR3 has 14 residues. The V gene's germline CDR1 is LGHDT and CDR2 YNNKEL (reference sequence). Trimming left V 4 bases short and J 1 base short, with 9 bases between. CDR3: CASSPSSGTDTQYF. Written as DNA, the CDR3 is TGTGCCAGCAGCCCCTCCAGCGGCACAGATACGCAGTATTTT.

The J gene is TRBJ1-4, the V gene TRBV19; 7 positions match TRBD1. V was pared by 8 bases and J by 7 bases, with 4 bases of the junction left unmatched. CDR3 size: 12 residues. Germline CDR1 is LNHDA and CDR2 is SQIVND (reference sequence). The chain's CDR3 is CASADRAEKLFF. CDR3 DNA sequence: TGTGCCAGTGCTGACAGGGCTGAAAAACTGTTTTTT.

This clone has just a few counts. V usage is TRBV7-2 and J usage is TRBJ1-5; D perhaps matches TRBD1 (6 bases). Per germline, CDR1 SGHTA and CDR2 FQGNSA. The CDR3 length is 14 residues. V gave up 5 bases and J gave up 5 bases, with 13 bases separating them. The CDR3 DNA follows: TGTGCCAGCAGCCTTAAGGACAGCTATCAGCCCCAGCATTTT. Protein sequence: CASSLKDSYQPQHF.